The 27 T cell receptor beta chains below were found in one sample sequenced in a study of molecular identifiers for immune sequencing clone quantification. TCRdb re-derived calls from the PCR reads in MiXCR, one entry per CDR3 protein. The table has under 650,000 distinct CDR3 sequences, 20% seen once; the top ten hold roughly 0.85%. The sample consisted of naive CD8+ T cells from blood, with Jurkat cell RNA spiked in. As for subset: FACS-sorted CD8+CD4-CCR7+CD45RA+ naive T cells. Source of these receptors: a human donor in good health. Some libraries in this study had Jurkat cell RNA spiked in.

As regards this clonotype: The germline gene is not matched at one end of the junction; a read error may be the cause. V usage is TRBV13 and J usage is TRBJ2-7; 7 nucleotides agree with TRBD1. The CDR3 has 14 residues. Germline V gene data show CDR1 as PRHDT and CDR2 as FYEKMQ (reference sequence). CDR3 region: CASDPGQTTYEQCF. CDR3 in DNA: TGTGCCAGCGATCCGGGACAGACGACCTACGAGCAGTGCTTC.

This clonotype was seen more than once but under ten times. The CDR3 protein is CASSLKGYGGELFF. The DNA of the CDR3 is TGTGCCAGCAGCTTAAAGGGATATGGCGGGGAGCTGTTTTTT. J is TRBJ2-2 and V is TRBV7-6; D is ambiguous. V was trimmed by 2 bases and J by 7 bases, leaving 11 bases between them. This CDR3 is 14 amino acids long. Germline V CDR1 and CDR2: SGHVS, FNYEAQ.

Turning to this clonotype: A much larger clone differs from this one at a single base, so this may be a read error. The CDR3 DNA is TGTGCCAGCAGCGTTGATCTTCGGCAGGACGATAGCACAGATACGCAGTATTTT. This encodes CASSVDLRQDDSTDTQYF. The V gene is TRBV9, the J gene TRBJ2-3; D is undetermined. This CDR3 contains 18 residues. V was shortened by 2 bases and J by 0 bases, with 19 bases between the two germline ends. Germline-derived CDR1 and CDR2 are SGDLS and YYNGEE. The full variable domain, rest sourced from reference TRBV9 and TRBJ2-3, is DSGVTQTPKHLITATGQRVTLRCSPRSGDLSVYWYQQSLDQGLQFLIQYYNGEERAKGNILERFSAQQFPDLHSELNLSSLELGDSALYFCASSVDLRQDDSTDTQYFGPGTRLTVL.

To note about this clonotype: One end of the junction is discordant with germline, which a read error may explain. V gene TRBV4-3 combines with J gene TRBJ2-2; possible D gene TRBD1, 5 bases. Germline V gene sequence: CDR1 LGHNA, CDR2 YSLEER. The CDR3 is 17 residues long. The chain's CDR3 is CASGQVFTDTNTGELFF. The DNA for the CDR3 is TGCGCCAGCGGCCAAGTGTTCACGGACACGAACACCGGGGAGCTGTTTTTT.

This clonotype was observed many times. The CDR3 DNA follows: TGTGCCAGTAGCCACAGGGCGGCCTTCAATCAGCCCCAGCATTTT. This sequence encodes CASSHRAAFNQPQHF. The rearrangement uses TRBV19 and TRBJ1-5; D possibly corresponds to TRBD1 (6 bases). From germline, CDR1 is LNHDA and CDR2 SQIVND (reference sequence). With 6 bases removed from V and 3 bases from J, the gap between germline ends came to 15 bases. The length of the CDR3 is 15 residues. The full variable domain, completed using reference TRBV19 and TRBJ1-5, is DGGITQSPKYLFRKEGQNVTLSCEQNLNHDAMYWYRQDPGQGLRLIYYSQIVNDFQKGDIAEGYSVSREKKESFPLTVTSAQKNPTAFYLCASSHRAAFNQPQHFGDGTRLSIL.

At least ten counts were recorded for this clonotype. The chain couples TRBV7-9 to TRBJ2-1, with D perhaps matching TRBD1 or TRBD2 (6 bases each). The germline V and J ends were trimmed by 1 base and 6 bases, with 10 bases remaining between them. Germline values: CDR1 SEHNR, CDR2 FQNEAQ (reference sequence). The CDR3 runs to 14 residues. This CDR3 is CASSLGGAPNEQFF. Written as DNA, the CDR3 is TGTGCCAGCAGCTTAGGGGGGGCCCCCAATGAGCAGTTCTTC.

This clonotype occurred many times. The chain is built from TRBV7-2 and TRBJ2-1; tentatively, D is TRBD1 (6 bases). The CDR3 is made up of 13 amino acids. Deletions cut 6 bases from V and 4 bases from J, with 10 bases between. Per the germline V gene, CDR1 is SGHTA and CDR2 is FQGNSA. CDR3 nucleotides: TGTGCCAGCAGACCGGACAGTTACAATGAGCAGTTCTTC. It translates to CASRPDSYNEQFF.

This clonotype was detected ten times or more. The chain links TRBV27 to TRBJ2-7; D is possibly TRBD1 (5 bases). Trimming left V 5 bases short and J 2 bases short, with 13 bases between. From germline, CDR1 is MNHEY and CDR2 SMNVEV (reference sequence). This CDR3 is 14 amino acids long. The CDR3, as DNA: TGTGCCAGCAGTCCCGTGTCCAGGGCCTACGAGCAGTACTTC. This encodes CASSPVSRAYEQYF.

This clonotype was detected many times. The chain couples TRBV6-5 to TRBJ2-7, with D tentatively TRBD2 (5 bases). The CDR3 runs to 14 residues. V was trimmed by 2 bases and J by 3 bases, leaving 11 bases between them. CDR1 MNHEY and CDR2 SVGAGI come from the germline V gene. CDR3 nucleotide sequence: TGTGCCAGCAGTTACCGAAACGACTACTACGAGCAGTACTTC. Its protein product is CASSYRNDYYEQYF.

The count of this clonotype is one. Given a much more abundant clone one base away, this may be a read error. The rearrangement uses TRBV27 and TRBJ1-1; 9 bases align to TRBD1. CDR1 is MNHEY, CDR2 SMNVEV, per germline (reference sequence). The CDR3 spans 13 residues. V trimming: 5 bases; J trimming: 12 bases; junction bases outside the gene matches: 10. The CDR3 coding sequence is TGTGCCAGCAGTGCTACAGGGGGCCCAACTTCTTTCTTT. This sequence encodes CASSATGGPTSFF.

This clonotype has at least ten counts. This chain links TRBV28 with TRBJ1-2; possibly TRBD1 for D (5 bases). Germline V CDR1 and CDR2: MDHEN, SYDVKM. V gave up 3 bases and J gave up 2 bases, with 10 bases separating them. This CDR3 region has 14 residues. The CDR3 nucleotides read TGTGCCAGCAGTTTGGGACTAAACAACTATGGCTACACCTTC. Protein product: CASSLGLNNYGYTF.

As for this clonotype: At one of its ends the junction is not consistent with the germline gene, which may arise from a read error. This chain uses TRBV4-1 with TRBJ2-7; 8 bases align to TRBD1. This CDR3 comprises 14 residues. Germline V CDR1 and CDR2: MGHRA, YSYEKL. CDR3 in DNA: TGCACCAGCAGCCAGGTAGACAGGGGCTACGAGCAGTACTTC. Translating gives CTSSQVDRGYEQYF.

This clonotype was observed at least ten times. The rearrangement uses TRBV18 and TRBJ2-7; D gene unclear. Germline assignment: CDR1 KGHSH and CDR2 LQKENI. The V end was cut by 3 bases, the J end by 2 bases, with 14 bases between. The CDR3 is 15 amino acids. The CDR3 DNA follows: TGTGCCAGCTCACCGCCGTTGGCCTTAGCCTACGAGCAGTACTTC. Amino acids: CASSPPLALAYEQYF.

This clonotype was observed a handful of times. This rearrangement joins TRBV30 to TRBJ2-6, with D possibly being TRBD1 (6 bases). The CDR3 sequence is 18 residues long. Germline lookup yields CDR1 GTSNPN and CDR2 SVGIG (reference sequence). Trimming shortened V by 0 bases and J by 0 bases, and 15 bases separated the two germline ends. The CDR3 DNA sequence: TGTGCCTGGAGTGTGGGGACAACCGGATTCTCTGGGGCCAACGTCCTGACTTTC. This gives the protein CAWSVGTTGFSGANVLTF. Supplemented by reference TRBV30 and TRBJ2-6, the full variable domain reads SQTIHQWPATLVQPVGSPLSLECTVEGTSNPNLYWYRQAAGRGLQLLFYSVGIGQISSEVPQNLSASRPQDRQFILSSKKLLLSDSGFYLCAWSVGTTGFSGANVLTFGAGSRLTVL.

In its sample, this clonotype was seen many times. The junction and the germline gene differ at one end; a read error may be behind it. The chain uses TRBV5-6 and TRBJ1-1; D gene unclear. The CDR3 totals 14 residues. Per germline, CDR1 SGHDT and CDR2 YYEEEE. The CDR3 DNA reads as TGTGCCAGCACCTTGCGGGCAGCGAACACTGAAGCTTTCTTT. It encodes CASTLRAANTEAFF.

There are many counts of this clonotype. The chain has TRBV6-6 and TRBJ1-5; 11 bases are a match to TRBD1. The CDR3 covers 20 residues. In germline, CDR1 is MNHNY, CDR2 SVGAGI (reference sequence). V gave up 0 bases and J gave up 0 bases; unmatched junction bases: 10. This CDR3 reads CASSYSFGTGGFNSNQPQHF. The CDR3, as DNA: TGTGCCAGCAGTTACTCTTTCGGGACAGGGGGATTTAATAGCAATCAGCCCCAGCATTTT.

The sample holds many counts of this clonotype. This rearrangement joins TRBV7-3 to TRBJ2-3; 10 bases agree with TRBD1. V lost 3 bases and J lost 2; bases outside the gene matches: 5. This CDR3 comprises 16 residues. In germline, CDR1 is SGHTA, CDR2 FQGTGA. The CDR3 bases are TGTGCCAGCAGCTTGACAGGGGGCTCCCCCACAGATACGCAGTATTTT. Encoded protein: CASSLTGGSPTDTQYF.

The sample holds a few counts of this clonotype. The J gene is TRBJ2-1, the V gene TRBV27; 11 bases map to TRBD2. With 10 bases clipped from V and 4 bases from J, the junction kept 6 bases outside the gene matches. The V gene's germline CDR1 is MNHEY and CDR2 SMNVEV (reference sequence). The CDR3 loop spans 14 amino acids. The CDR3 reads CAIALAGDYNEQFF. The DNA for the CDR3 is TGTGCCATCGCACTAGCGGGGGATTACAATGAGCAGTTCTTC.

The sample holds many counts of this clonotype. The genes are TRBV12-3 or TRBV12-4 and TRBJ2-2, with TRBD1 matching over 7 bases. Losses at the gene ends were 5 bases for V and 7 bases for J; bases not matched to a gene: 7. The CDR3 length is 14 residues. The CDR3 is CASSAGTAGGELFF. CDR3 DNA: TGTGCCAGCAGTGCCGGGACAGCCGGCGGGGAGCTGTTTTTT.

Many counts were recorded for this clonotype. The chain joins TRBV20-1 to TRBJ2-5, with 9 bases matching TRBD2. The germline CDR1 and CDR2 sequences are DFQATT and SNEGSKA (reference sequence). The CDR3 is 16 residues long. V shed 3 bases, J shed 2 bases, and the junction held 10 bases outside the gene matches. The chain's CDR3 is CSASLVAGEVQETQYF. The DNA for the CDR3 is TGCAGTGCTAGTTTGGTAGCGGGGGAAGTACAAGAGACCCAGTACTTC.

This sequence joins TRBV7-9 and TRBJ1-2; 8 positions match TRBD1. V shed 5 bases, J shed 0 bases, and the junction held 5 bases outside the gene matches. The CDR3 length is 15 residues. Germline lookup yields CDR1 SEHNR and CDR2 FQNEAQ (reference sequence). CDR3 region: CASSKDRGSNYGYTF. The CDR3 DNA reads as TGTGCCAGCAGCAAAGACAGGGGATCTAACTATGGCTACACCTTC.

As for this clonotype: Germline is not matched at one junction end, which may reflect a read error. This sequence joins TRBV6-6 and TRBJ1-4; no clear D gene. Germline-derived CDR1 and CDR2 are MNHNY and SVGAGI (reference sequence). The CDR3 totals 16 residues. The CDR3 bases are TGTGCCAGCAGTTACTCGGTTGCGACGTTGGATGAAGAACTGTTTTTT. Protein sequence: CASSYSVATLDEELFF.

The chain has TRBV7-9 and TRBJ1-6; TRBD1 aligns across 7 bases. Trimming at V came to 3 bases and at J to 6 bases, leaving 8 bases not matched to a gene. CDR3 length equals 16 residues. CDR1 is SEHNR and CDR2 is FQNEAQ in the germline V gene (reference sequence). The CDR3 DNA is TGTGCCAGCAGCTTCACCTGGACAGGCCCTAATTCACCCCTCCACTTT. Amino acids: CASSFTWTGPNSPLHF. The variable domain in full, with the rest retrieved from reference TRBV7-9 and TRBJ1-6, is DTGVSQNPRHKITKRGQNVTFRCDPISEHNRLYWYRQTLGQGPEFLTYFQNEAQLEKSRLLSDRFSAERPKGSFSTLEIQRTEQGDSAMYLCASSFTWTGPNSPLHFGNGTRLTVT.

This clonotype was counted ten times or more. The chain links TRBV30 to TRBJ2-7; D unclear. From germline, CDR1 is GTSNPN and CDR2 SVGIG (reference sequence). The CDR3 sequence is 16 residues long. V gave up 2 bases and J gave up 1 base, with 18 bases separating them. CDR3 DNA: TGTGCCTGGAGTCCCCCGAGGCAGGACCGTTCCTACGAGCAGTACTTC. It is translated as CAWSPPRQDRSYEQYF.

This clonotype was counted ten times or more. The CDR3 bases are TGTGCCATCAGTGAGCCCCTCCAAGAGACCCAGTACTTC. It codes for CAISEPLQETQYF. This chain links TRBV10-3 with TRBJ2-5; D call uncertain. This CDR3 has 13 residues. The V end lost 2 bases, the J end lost 1 base, and 5 bases lay between the germline ends. Germline values: CDR1 ENHRY, CDR2 SYGVKD.

On this clonotype: Being one base from a much bigger clone, this may be a read error. The rearrangement joins TRBV7-9 to TRBJ2-5; D gene ambiguous. Trimming took 1 base from V and 7 from J, leaving 16 bases between them. Germline CDR1 is SEHNR and CDR2 is FQNEAQ (reference sequence). CDR3 size: 15 residues. The CDR3 DNA reads as TGTGCCAGCAGCTTAGAGACTGGCAACCGTATGACCCAGTACTTC. This sequence encodes CASSLETGNRMTQYF.

The sample holds many counts of this clonotype. V is TRBV19 and J is TRBJ1-5, with D uncertain. CDR1 is LNHDA, CDR2 SQIVND, per germline (reference sequence). The CDR3 loop spans 13 amino acids. The V end lost 3 bases, the J end lost 11 bases, and 14 bases lay between the germline ends. The CDR3 loop is CASSIPRSQAQHF. The CDR3 DNA is TGTGCCAGTAGTATTCCAAGGTCCCAAGCCCAGCATTTT.